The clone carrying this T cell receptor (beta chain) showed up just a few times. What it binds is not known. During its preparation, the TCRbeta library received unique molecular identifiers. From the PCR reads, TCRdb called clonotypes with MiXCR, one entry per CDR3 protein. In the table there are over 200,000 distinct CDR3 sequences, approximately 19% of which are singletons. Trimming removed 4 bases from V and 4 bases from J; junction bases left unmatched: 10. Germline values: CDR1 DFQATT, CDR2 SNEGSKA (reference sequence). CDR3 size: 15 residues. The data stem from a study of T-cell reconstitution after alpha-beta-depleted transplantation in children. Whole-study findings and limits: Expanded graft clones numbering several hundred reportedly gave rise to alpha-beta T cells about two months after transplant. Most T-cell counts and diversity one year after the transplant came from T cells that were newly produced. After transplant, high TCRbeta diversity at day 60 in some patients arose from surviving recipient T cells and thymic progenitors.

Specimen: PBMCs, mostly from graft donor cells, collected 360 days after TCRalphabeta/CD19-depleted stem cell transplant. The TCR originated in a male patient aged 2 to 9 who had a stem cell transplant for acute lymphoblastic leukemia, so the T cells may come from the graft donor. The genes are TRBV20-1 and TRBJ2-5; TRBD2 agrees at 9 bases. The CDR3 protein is CSAIVAGALRETQYF. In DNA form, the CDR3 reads TGCAGTGCTATTGTAGCGGGGGCCCTACGAGAGACCCAGTACTTC.